This TCR beta chain was found in a study of Graves' ophthalmopathy and Graves' hyperthyroidism. Study summary: Peripheral blood was gathered at the point of initial diagnosis, before any treatment started.

The germline CDR1 and CDR2 sequences are LNHDA and SQIVND (reference sequence). The length of the CDR3 is 12 residues. The ends were cut back, 7 bases at V and 4 bases at J, with 10 bases in the middle. The PBMCs originated from roughly 10 ml of fresh peripheral blood. The study's findings and limits: In blood appeared most of the expanded thyroid clonotypes whose frequency exceeded 0.001. The model flagged ophthalmopathy progression at more than 70% sensitivity and 72% to 85% specificity.

This clonotype occurred many times. Its specificity is unknown. RNA transcripts provided the template for amplifying TCR beta CDR3 regions. The authors performed first-round RT-PCR with HTBI primers and then a second-round multiplex PCR. TCRdb redid the calling of the multiplex PCR reads with MiXCR, one entry per CDR3 protein. The table lists some 410,000 distinct CDR3 sequences, roughly 21% of them singletons. This clonotype was sampled from a woman between 18 and 29 years old with stable Graves' hyperthyroidism. The sample taken for sequencing was peripheral blood. The chain employs TRBV19 and TRBJ1-1; TRBD1 might be the D (5 bases). The chain's CDR3 is CASITGATEAFF. The CDR3, as DNA: TGTGCCAGTATAACCGGGGCCACTGAAGCTTTCTTT.